This T cell receptor (beta chain) was sequenced in a study of technical replicates of blood from a few donors. The data were produced by immunoSEQ multiplex PCR, yet TCRdb's version contains in-frame clones alone and is incomplete. The sample has about 70,000 clones; 98% are singletons. Germline trimming cut 5 bases from V and 6 bases from J; bases unmatched to any gene: 15. CDR3 length: 17 residues. The germline V gene encodes CDR1 SNHLY and CDR2 FYNNEI. J is TRBJ1-5 and V is TRBV2, with TRBD1 identical over 8 bases. This sequence originates from a human donor in good health. Source material: T cells isolated from PBMCs. The CDR3 reads CASSFNLRGRETQPQHF. The CDR3, as DNA: TGTGCCAGCAGTTTTAATCTCAGGGGGCGCGAAACTCAGCCCCAGCATTTT.